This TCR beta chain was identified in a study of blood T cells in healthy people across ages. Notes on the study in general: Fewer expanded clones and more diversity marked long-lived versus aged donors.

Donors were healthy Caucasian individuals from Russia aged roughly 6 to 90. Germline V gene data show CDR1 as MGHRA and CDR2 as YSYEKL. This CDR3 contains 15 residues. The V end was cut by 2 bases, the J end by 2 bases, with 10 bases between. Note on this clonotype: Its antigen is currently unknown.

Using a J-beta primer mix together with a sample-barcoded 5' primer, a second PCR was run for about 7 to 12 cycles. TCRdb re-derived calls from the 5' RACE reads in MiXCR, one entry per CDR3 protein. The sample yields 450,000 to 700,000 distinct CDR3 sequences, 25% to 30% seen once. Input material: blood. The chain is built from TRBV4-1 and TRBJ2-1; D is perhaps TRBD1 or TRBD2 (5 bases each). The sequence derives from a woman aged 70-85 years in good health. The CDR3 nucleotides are TGCGCCAGCAGCCAAAACCGGGGCGCCTACAATGAGCAGTTCTTC. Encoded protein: CASSQNRGAYNEQFF.